Following are 20 T cell receptor beta chains from one sample sequenced in a study of identical twins. TCRdb independently ran MiXCR on the 5' RACE reads; one entry per CDR3 protein. This table has about 450,000 distinct CDR3 sequences, roughly 18% appearing once. Source material: naive T cells sorted from blood. These receptors all stem from a man between 50 and 59 years old in good health.

This clonotype was detected a few times. The V gene is TRBV25-1, the J gene TRBJ2-5; 9 bases are shared with TRBD1. This CDR3 contains 15 residues. Losses at the gene ends were 2 bases for V and 3 bases for J; bases not matched to a gene: 4. Germline CDR1 reads MGHDK; CDR2 reads SYGVNS. CDR3 sequence reads: CASSESWDREETQYF. The CDR3 region has the DNA TGTGCCAGCAGTGAAAGTTGGGACAGGGAAGAGACCCAGTACTTC.

The gene calls are TRBV24-1 and TRBJ2-7, with D possibly being TRBD2 (5 bases). Trimming stripped 4 bases from V and 3 bases from J, with 9 bases between. CDR3 length equals 13 residues. Per germline, CDR1 KGHDR and CDR2 SFDVKD. The CDR3 loop reads CATSEPGSYEQYF. The CDR3 nucleotides read TGTGCCACCAGTGAACCGGGAAGCTACGAGCAGTACTTC.

This clonotype was seen repeatedly, ten times or more. This chain connects TRBV6-5 to TRBJ2-7; a weak D match, TRBD1 (6 bases). CDR1 and CDR2 from the germline V gene are MNHEY and SVGAGI. V was trimmed by 0 bases and J by 5 bases, leaving 8 bases between them. The CDR3 runs 13 residues. The CDR3 loop is CASSYSQGDEQYF. The CDR3 DNA reads TGTGCCAGCAGTTACTCACAGGGAGACGAGCAGTACTTC.

This clonotype was detected ten times or more. J is TRBJ2-7 and V is TRBV7-9; D tentatively reads TRBD1 or TRBD2 (5 bases each). The CDR3 is 16 residues long. The V gene lost 6 bases and the J gene lost 0 bases, with 18 bases spanning the gap. Germline assignment: CDR1 SEHNR and CDR2 FQNEAQ (reference sequence). CDR3 protein: CASRGGVRDGSYEQYF. Here the CDR3 DNA reads TGTGCCAGCAGGGGCGGAGTCCGGGACGGCTCCTACGAGCAGTACTTC.

There are a few counts of this clonotype. This rearrangement joins TRBV11-2 to TRBJ2-4; 10 bases align to TRBD2. Unmatched junction bases numbered 7, after V lost 5 bases and J lost 3 bases. Germline loops: CDR1 SGHAT, CDR2 FQNNGV. CDR3 length equals 16 residues. DNA for the CDR3: TGTGCCAGCAGCAATAGCGGGAGGCCGAGCAAAAACATTCAGTACTTC. Its translation: CASSNSGRPSKNIQYF.

This clonotype was recorded at least ten times. The V and J genes are TRBV7-2 and TRBJ2-5; the D gene is possibly TRBD1 (6 bases). From germline, CDR1 is SGHTA and CDR2 FQGNSA. The V and J ends lost 1 base and 7 bases respectively, with 10 bases between them. The CDR3 runs 13 residues. The DNA for the CDR3 is TGTGCCAGCAGCTTAGAACAGGGTGTGACCCAGTACTTC. Protein: CASSLEQGVTQYF. Combining the CDR3 with reference TRBV7-2 and TRBJ2-5 gives the whole variable domain GAGVSQSPSNKVTEKGKDVELRCDPISGHTALYWYRQSLGQGLEFLIYFQGNSAPDKSGLPSDRFSAERTGGSVSTLTIQRTQQEDSAVYLCASSLEQGVTQYFGPGTRLLVL.

This chain links TRBV20-1 with TRBJ2-7; D is uncertain. Germline CDR1 reads DFQATT; CDR2 reads SNEGSKA (reference sequence). Deletions cut 0 bases from V and 4 bases from J, with 16 bases between. This CDR3 is 15 amino acids long. CDR3 region: CSARDREGPSYEQYF. CDR3 in DNA: TGCAGTGCTAGAGATCGCGAAGGCCCCTCGTACGAGCAGTACTTC.

The V and J genes are TRBV20-1 and TRBJ1-6; no reliable D call. V lost 3 bases to trimming and J lost 9 bases, with 18 bases between them. CDR3 size: 15 residues. The germline gives CDR1 DFQATT, CDR2 SNEGSKA (reference sequence). DNA for the CDR3: TGCAGTGCTAGGGATACAGAGGGCTCGCGTTCACCCCTCCACTTT. The encoded protein is CSARDTEGSRSPLHF.

This chain uses TRBV4-1 with TRBJ1-1; tentatively, D is TRBD1 (5 bases). The germline V gene has CDR1 MGHRA and CDR2 YSYEKL. CDR3 length equals 17 residues. V was trimmed by 3 bases and J by 2 bases, leaving 19 bases between them. The CDR3: CASSQEPARGTNTEAFF. CDR3 DNA sequence: TGCGCCAGCAGCCAGGAACCTGCCCGGGGGACTAACACTGAAGCTTTCTTT.

In this sample, this clonotype turned up a few times. The CDR3 DNA reads as TGTGCCAGCAGTCGTCCCGGGGGGCGTACGAATTCACCCCTCCACTTT. Residues: CASSRPGGRTNSPLHF. The rearrangement links TRBV12-3 or TRBV12-4 to TRBJ1-6; a possible D gene is TRBD1 (6 bases). CDR3 length equals 16 residues. Trimming removed 5 bases at V and 7 bases at J, with 18 bases between.

This clonotype occurred a few times. The chain couples TRBV5-1 to TRBJ2-1; D perhaps matches TRBD2 (6 bases). V was shortened by 5 bases and J by 10 bases, with 25 bases between the two germline ends. The CDR3 is made up of 16 amino acids. Germline-derived CDR1 and CDR2 are SGHRS and YFSETQ. CDR3 amino acids: CASRYSGVRTMGEQFF. CDR3 DNA: TGCGCCAGCAGATACTCGGGGGTCCGAACTATGGGGGAGCAGTTCTTC.

This clonotype was detected a few times. The V and J genes are TRBV4-1 and TRBJ2-6; D gene unclear. Per the germline V gene, CDR1 is MGHRA and CDR2 is YSYEKL. V was cut by 0 bases and J by 0 bases, with 12 bases left in between. The CDR3 has 18 amino acids. The CDR3 DNA reads TGCGCCAGCAGCCAAGACAGGCTTATAAGCTCTGGGGCCAACGTCCTGACTTTC. It is translated as CASSQDRLISSGANVLTF.

This clonotype was seen more than once but under ten times. The gene calls are TRBV4-1 and TRBJ2-7; 11 nucleotides align to TRBD2. Germline V gene data show CDR1 as MGHRA and CDR2 as YSYEKL. The junction had 13 bases not matched to a gene; V was cut back by 4 bases and J by 2 bases. The CDR3 loop spans 18 amino acids. The CDR3 bases are TGCGCCAGCAGCCTCCTACACGATCCTAGCGGGGGGACCTACGAGCAGTACTTC. Translation gives CASSLLHDPSGGTYEQYF.

The table lists this clonotype with a few counts. The chain has TRBV5-6 and TRBJ2-2, with D possibly TRBD2 on 5 matching bases. Trimming removed 0 bases at V and 1 base at J, with 10 bases between. CDR1 is SGHDT, CDR2 YYEEEE, per germline. There are 16 residues in the CDR3. This chain's CDR3 is CASSLDGSLNTGELFF. The CDR3 coding sequence is TGTGCCAGCAGCTTGGATGGGAGCCTGAACACCGGGGAGCTGTTTTTT. The full variable domain, rest sourced from reference TRBV5-6 and TRBJ2-2, is DAGVTQSPTHLIKTRGQQVTLRCSPKSGHDTVSWYQQALGQGPQFIFQYYEEEERQRGNFPDRFSGHQFPNYSSELNVNALLLGDSALYLCASSLDGSLNTGELFFGEGSRLTVL.

Many counts were recorded for this clonotype. V usage is TRBV9 and J usage is TRBJ2-7; D possibly matches TRBD1 or TRBD2 (5 bases each). The V gene's germline CDR1 is SGDLS and CDR2 YYNGEE. The CDR3 totals 15 residues. The V gene lost 0 bases and the J gene lost 2 bases, with 12 bases spanning the gap. The DNA for the CDR3 is TGTGCCAGCAGCGTAGGGCAGGGAGACACCTACGAGCAGTACTTC. This translates into CASSVGQGDTYEQYF.

This clonotype showed up just a few times. The chain employs TRBV21-1 and TRBJ2-3; the listed D gene, TRBD1, was not tested against the DNA. TRBV21-1 is a pseudogene locus. CDR3 size: 16 residues. This chain's CDR3 is CASRSGPGESTDTQYF. The CDR3 DNA is TGTGCCAGCCGGTCGGGTCCAGGGGAGAGCACAGATACGCAGTATTTT.

This clonotype was recorded a few times. This sequence joins TRBV11-2 and TRBJ2-7; possible D gene TRBD2, 5 bases. This CDR3 is built from 15 residues. Germline-derived CDR1 and CDR2 are SGHAT and FQNNGV. V lost 2 bases, J lost 4 bases, and 15 bases lay in between. The CDR3 bases are TGTGCCAGCAGCTTACGCCGGGGAGTCAAATACGAGCAGTACTTC. Translating it yields CASSLRRGVKYEQYF.

The chain recombines TRBV28 with TRBJ2-7; 9 positions match TRBD2. The CDR3 is made up of 14 amino acids. Germline CDR1 reads MDHEN; CDR2 reads SYDVKM. The trim removed 4 bases at V and 4 bases at J, leaving 5 bases unmatched. The CDR3 DNA sequence: TGTGCCAGCAGTTATAGCGGGAGTTGGTACGAGCAGTACTTC. Translating gives CASSYSGSWYEQYF.

The CDR3 nucleotides read TGTGCCAGCTCACCACTACCTAGACAGGGTCGGGACACCGGGGAGCTGTTTTTT. It translates to CASSPLPRQGRDTGELFF. This chain joins TRBV18 and TRBJ2-2; 7 bases are a match to TRBD1. Germline CDR1 is KGHSH and CDR2 is LQKENI. The trim removed 1 base at V and 3 bases at J, leaving 11 bases unmatched. The CDR3 spans 18 residues.

The CDR3 region has the DNA TGTGCCGCCCAGGGCCTTAAGGGCGGGACAGATACGCAGTATTTT. It translates to CAAQGLKGGTDTQYF. V usage is TRBV6-1 and J usage is TRBJ2-3; perhaps D is TRBD1 or TRBD2 (5 bases each). Germline V gene sequence: CDR1 MNHNS, CDR2 SASEGT. V gave up 11 bases and J gave up 3 bases, with 21 bases separating them. CDR3 length equals 15 residues.